This entry lists 2 T cell receptor beta chains sequenced from one sample in a study of blood T cell repertoires in COVID-19. Clones were read by immunoSEQ multiplex PCR, and TCRdb kept only the in-frame ones, dropping some. Of approximately 300,000 clones in the sample, about 87% were seen once. The sample was peripheral blood. The receptors were sampled from a woman aged 45-60 years with COVID-19, enrolled during active disease.

The chain carries TRBV19 and TRBJ1-5; TRBD1 might be the D (5 bases). This CDR3 comprises 14 residues. The V gene lost 8 bases and the J gene lost 0 bases, with 11 bases spanning the gap. CDR1 is LNHDA and CDR2 is SQIVND in the germline V gene (reference sequence). The CDR3 DNA sequence: TGTGCCAGTGCTGGGGGACTTAGCAATCAGCCCCAGCATTTT. This sequence encodes CASAGGLSNQPQHF.

This sequence joins TRBV7-2 and TRBJ2-5; 14 bases fit TRBD2. J was trimmed by 5 bases and V by 3 bases; bases with no gene match: 5. The CDR3 runs to 16 residues. Per germline, CDR1 SGHTA and CDR2 FQGNSA. The CDR3 coding sequence is TGTGCCAGCAGCTTGACTAGCGGGAGGGCCCGGGAGACCCAGTACTTC. As protein: CASSLTSGRARETQYF.